One sample yielded the 7 T cell receptor beta chains listed below, sequenced in a study of beta chain features in type 1 diabetes. For these receptors, no antigen is known. Overall study findings and caveats: A moderate, significant TCRB CDR3 shortening appeared in type 1 diabetes across four CD4+ subsets.

Every isolated RNA sample was fully reverse transcribed, so sequencing captured expressed TCRB transcripts. The method was immunoSEQ multiplex PCR; TCRdb's version includes in-frame clones alone and lacks a portion of them. The sample lists hundreds of thousands of clones; about an eighth were seen once. Material for sequencing was naive CD4+ T cells from blood. Every receptor here comes from a man aged 18 to 30 with type 1 diabetes.

The V call is TRBV10-3, the J call TRBJ1-4; D is undetermined. V dropped 11 bases and J dropped 2 bases, with 18 bases sitting between them. The CDR3 is 15 amino acids. Germline V gene lookup returns CDR1 ENHRY and CDR2 SYGVKD. CDR3 residues: CASNKQLGTNEKLFF. In nucleotides, the CDR3 is TGTGCCTCAAACAAACAGCTAGGCACTAATGAAAAACTGTTTTTT.

This clone was detected a few times. The V and J genes are TRBV14 and TRBJ2-7; 10 bases are a match to TRBD1. CDR1 is SGHDN, CDR2 FVKESK, per germline. V was clipped by 1 base and J by 4 bases; unmatched bases: 4. This CDR3 comprises 15 residues. The CDR3 sequence: CASSQVRDRGYEQYF. The CDR3 DNA sequence: TGTGCCAGCAGCCAAGTACGGGACAGGGGTTACGAGCAGTACTTC.

The genes are TRBV6-6 and TRBJ2-1, with D perhaps matching TRBD2 (6 bases). Trimming removed 6 bases at V and 8 bases at J, with 14 bases between. The germline gives CDR1 MNHNY, CDR2 SVGAGI (reference sequence). The CDR3 is 13 residues long. The CDR3 loop reads CASSTPGGYEQFF. CDR3 in DNA: TGTGCCAGCAGCACTCCTGGGGGGTATGAGCAGTTCTTC.

This clone has just a few counts. The chain has TRBV4-3 and TRBJ2-1; tentative D call: TRBD2 (5 bases). The V gene lost 2 bases and the J gene lost 1 base, with 9 bases spanning the gap. Germline assignment: CDR1 LGHNA and CDR2 YSLEER. The length of the CDR3 is 15 residues. The DNA of the CDR3 is TGCGCCAGCAGCCAACTTGGCGGGTCCTACAATGAGCAGTTCTTC. Translating it yields CASSQLGGSYNEQFF.

A few counts support this clone. V is TRBV6-1 and J is TRBJ1-1; D remains unclear. The CDR3 loop spans 10 amino acids. CDR1 and CDR2 (germline): MNHNS, SASEGT. Trimming removed 11 bases at V and 6 bases at J, with 10 bases between. CDR3 amino acids: CAAATAEAFF. DNA for the CDR3: TGTGCCGCTGCCACGGCTGAAGCTTTCTTT.

This clone came up a few times. The chain recombines TRBV9 with TRBJ2-3; TRBD1 might be the D (7 bases). The CDR3 is made up of 13 amino acids. Germline lookup yields CDR1 SGDLS and CDR2 YYNGEE. V was trimmed by 0 bases and J by 8 bases, leaving 10 bases between them. DNA for the CDR3: TGTGCCAGCAGCGTAGACCAGGGGGGTACGCAGTATTTT. Translating gives CASSVDQGGTQYF.

The CDR3 DNA reads TGTGCCGCGACAGGGTTCCTAACCTATGGCTACACCTTC. This codes for CAATGFLTYGYTF. V gene TRBV10-3 combines with J gene TRBJ1-2; TRBD1 matches at 7 bases. Unmatched junction bases numbered 10, after V lost 11 bases and J lost 4 bases. The germline CDR1 and CDR2 sequences are ENHRY and SYGVKD. CDR3 length: 13 amino acids.